The 20 T cell receptor beta chains below come from one sample, sequenced in a study of high-grade serous ovarian cancer treatment subgroups. Measured with immunoSEQ multiplex PCR; TCRdb has only the in-frame clones, and not every one. The sample has tens of thousands of clones, about 80% seen once. Tumor samples were taken before definitive surgery or chemotherapy. Specimen: tumor tissue. These receptor sequences come from a human donor with high-grade serous ovarian cancer.

The rearrangement links TRBV9 to TRBJ2-1; D ambiguous. Germline V gene sequence: CDR1 SGDLS, CDR2 YYNGEE. Trimming left V 0 bases short and J 4 bases short, with 14 bases between. The CDR3 is 16 residues long. DNA for the CDR3: TGTGCCAGCAGCGTAGCGTTGGGCAGTTCTTACAATGAGCAGTTCTTC. It encodes CASSVALGSSYNEQFF.

The chain recombines TRBV27 with TRBJ2-3; the match to TRBD2 covers 7 bases. Germline CDR1 MNHEY, CDR2 SMNVEV (reference sequence). There are 15 residues in the CDR3. Unmatched junction bases numbered 2, after V lost 2 bases and J lost 0 bases. CDR3 sequence: CASSLLSGSTDTQYF. The CDR3 DNA sequence: TGTGCCAGCAGTTTACTTAGCGGGAGCACAGATACGCAGTATTTT.

The rearrangement links TRBV7-9 to TRBJ1-2, with D unresolved. CDR1 and CDR2 (germline): SEHNR, FQNEAQ (reference sequence). V lost 4 bases, J lost 0 bases, and 9 bases lay in between. The CDR3 runs 14 residues. CDR3 sequence: CASSSATPNYGYTF. CDR3 bases: TGTGCCAGCAGCTCCGCGACACCTAACTATGGCTACACCTTC.

This clone was recorded only once. This sequence joins TRBV6-4 and TRBJ1-4; D is undetermined. Trimming removed 0 bases from V and 5 bases from J, with 13 bases in between. Per the germline V gene, CDR1 is MRHNA and CDR2 is SNTAGT. The CDR3 is 16 residues long. CDR3 in amino acids: CASSDSGGVRNEKLFF. The CDR3 DNA is TGTGCCAGCAGTGACTCGGGTGGGGTTAGGAATGAAAAACTGTTTTTT.

V gene TRBV6-1 combines with J gene TRBJ2-1, with D tentatively TRBD1 (6 bases). Germline V lookup: CDR1 MNHNS, CDR2 SASEGT. Trimming removed 6 bases from V and 3 bases from J, with 15 bases in between. This CDR3 comprises 15 residues. CDR3 in amino acids: CASSHTQDSYNEQFF. CDR3 coding DNA: TGTGCCAGCAGCCACACCCAGGACAGCTACAATGAGCAGTTCTTC.

The chain has TRBV2 and TRBJ2-1; either TRBD1 or TRBD2 may supply D (6 bases each). V dropped 6 bases and J dropped 4 bases, with 13 bases sitting between them. The CDR3 contains 14 residues. Per the germline V gene, CDR1 is SNHLY and CDR2 is FYNNEI. The CDR3 spells CASRDEGGYNEQFF. Here the CDR3 DNA reads TGTGCCAGCAGGGATGAGGGGGGATACAATGAGCAGTTCTTC.

The rearrangement joins TRBV27 to TRBJ2-6; D is undetermined. Germline CDR1 and CDR2: MNHEY and SMNVEV (reference sequence). V shed 6 bases and J shed 0 bases, with 15 bases lying between them. This CDR3 region has 17 residues. The DNA of the CDR3 is TGTGCCAGCAGAAAAATGGCAGTTAACTCTGGGGCCAACGTCCTGACTTTC. It translates to CASRKMAVNSGANVLTF.

CDR3 amino acids: CASSFGGPRGREQFF. The CDR3 region has the DNA TGCGCCAGCAGCTTTGGTGGCCCGAGGGGTCGGGAGCAGTTCTTC. The J gene is TRBJ2-1, the V gene TRBV5-1, with D perhaps TRBD1 or TRBD2 (5 bases each). Germline V gene data show CDR1 as SGHRS and CDR2 as YFSETQ. V was trimmed by 2 bases and J by 10 bases, leaving 19 bases between them. The CDR3 runs to 15 residues.

The chain employs TRBV7-8 and TRBJ1-6, with TRBD1 matching 8 bases. CDR1 and CDR2 (germline): SGHVS, FQNEAQ. The CDR3 extends over 15 amino acids. The V segment lost 4 bases and the J segment 8 bases; nucleotides outside the gene matches: 7. As DNA, the CDR3 is TGTGCCAGCAGCTCCCGCGGGACAGGCGATTCACCCCTCCACTTT. This sequence encodes CASSSRGTGDSPLHF.

The chain links TRBV19 to TRBJ1-5; no clear D. V was cut by 1 base and J by 7 bases, with 5 bases left in between. The CDR3 consists of 12 residues. Germline assignment: CDR1 LNHDA and CDR2 SQIVND (reference sequence). As DNA, the CDR3 is TGTGCCAGTAGTATAGGTGGACAGCCCCAGCATTTT. Translating it yields CASSIGGQPQHF.

The CDR3 is CASSRDRGPNEKLFF. Here the CDR3 DNA reads TGTGCCAGCAGTCGGGACAGGGGGCCTAATGAAAAACTGTTTTTT. The chain carries TRBV2 and TRBJ1-4, with 12 nucleotides matching TRBD1. This CDR3 is built from 15 residues. Per germline, CDR1 SNHLY and CDR2 FYNNEI. V was clipped by 5 bases and J by 3 bases; unmatched bases: 1.

V gene TRBV30 combines with J gene TRBJ1-1, with 8 bases matching TRBD1. Losses at the gene ends were 4 bases for V and 8 bases for J; bases not matched to a gene: 9. CDR3 length equals 13 residues. CDR1 is GTSNPN and CDR2 is SVGIG in the germline V gene (reference sequence). The CDR3, as DNA: TGTGCCTGGATCTCCGACAGGGGCTCCGAAGCTTTCTTT. Translating gives CAWISDRGSEAFF.

V gene TRBV7-9 combines with J gene TRBJ2-5, with TRBD2 identical over 9 bases. The V gene end was trimmed by 4 bases and the J gene end by 5 bases; junction bases not matched to a gene: 8. Looked up from germline, CDR1 is SEHNR and CDR2 is FQNEAQ (reference sequence). The CDR3 covers 15 residues. The CDR3 reads CASSSNSGRGETQYF. The CDR3 nucleotides read TGTGCCAGCAGCTCCAATAGCGGGAGAGGGGAGACCCAGTACTTC.

This sequence joins TRBV28 and TRBJ1-5, with 12 bases fitting TRBD1. Trimming at V came to 10 bases and at J to 7 bases, leaving 14 bases not matched to a gene. This CDR3 comprises 16 residues. In germline, CDR1 is MDHEN, CDR2 SYDVKM. In nucleotides, the CDR3 is TGTGCCACAAGGGCAGGGACAGGGGGCATACGGCAGCCCCAGCATTTT. Protein sequence: CATRAGTGGIRQPQHF.

This chain uses TRBV6-5 with TRBJ1-1; D possibly corresponds to TRBD1 (6 bases). The germline V gene encodes CDR1 MNHEY and CDR2 SVGAGI. The CDR3 spans 13 residues. V lost 6 bases and J lost 4, with 12 bases in between. The CDR3 loop reads CASRQGGGTEAFF. The CDR3 DNA reads as TGTGCCAGCAGACAGGGAGGGGGCACTGAAGCTTTCTTT.

The chain couples TRBV7-2 to TRBJ2-7; D may be TRBD2 (5 bases). In germline, CDR1 is SGHTA, CDR2 FQGNSA. Between the trimmed V and J ends, which lost 1 base and 4 bases, there was a span of 14 bases. The CDR3 has 15 residues. In DNA, the CDR3 is TGTGCCAGCAGCTTAGTAGTCGGGATCCGATACGAGCAGTACTTC. Protein sequence: CASSLVVGIRYEQYF.

The rearrangement joins TRBV28 to TRBJ2-7; TRBD2 aligns across 10 bases. The CDR3 is 16 amino acids. From germline, CDR1 is MDHEN and CDR2 SYDVKM. V gave up 2 bases and J gave up 4 bases; unmatched junction bases: 8. The CDR3 spells CASSLDLAGDLYEQYF. Written as DNA, the CDR3 is TGTGCCAGCAGTTTAGATCTAGCGGGAGATCTTTACGAGCAGTACTTC.

The rearrangement links TRBV6-1 to TRBJ2-1, with D perhaps being TRBD1 or TRBD2 (6 bases each). The CDR3 consists of 15 residues. The germline V and J ends were trimmed by 5 bases and 4 bases, with 15 bases remaining between them. Per germline, CDR1 MNHNS and CDR2 SASEGT. The CDR3 reads CASSLGGSGYNEQFF. The DNA for the CDR3 is TGTGCCAGCAGTCTAGGGGGGAGTGGGTACAATGAGCAGTTCTTC.

The CDR3 DNA reads TGCAGCGTTGAAGAATCCAGGAACACTGAAGCTTTCTTT. Its protein is CSVEESRNTEAFF. This chain connects TRBV29-1 to TRBJ1-1; D is ambiguous. The CDR3 runs to 13 residues. Germline CDR1 reads SQVTM; CDR2 reads ANQGSEA. The germline V and J ends were trimmed by 0 bases and 1 base, with 6 bases remaining between them.

This chain joins TRBV2 and TRBJ2-7; possible D gene TRBD1, 6 bases. V was cut by 3 bases and J by 3 bases, with 15 bases left in between. Germline-derived CDR1 and CDR2 are SNHLY and FYNNEI. This CDR3 has 15 residues. The CDR3: CASSEGASLGYEQYF. Here the CDR3 DNA reads TGTGCCAGCAGTGAGGGGGCTAGCTTGGGCTACGAGCAGTACTTC.